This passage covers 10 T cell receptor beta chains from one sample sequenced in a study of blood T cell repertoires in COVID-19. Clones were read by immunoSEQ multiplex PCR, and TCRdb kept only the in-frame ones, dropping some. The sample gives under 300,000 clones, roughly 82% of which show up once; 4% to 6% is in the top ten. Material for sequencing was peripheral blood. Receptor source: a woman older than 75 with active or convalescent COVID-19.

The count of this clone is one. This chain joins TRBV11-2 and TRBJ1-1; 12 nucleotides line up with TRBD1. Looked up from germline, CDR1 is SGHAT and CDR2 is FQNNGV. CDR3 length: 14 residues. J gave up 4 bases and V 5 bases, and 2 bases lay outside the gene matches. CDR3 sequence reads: CASSRGQGATEAFF. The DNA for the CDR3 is TGTGCCAGCAGCCGGGGACAGGGGGCCACTGAAGCTTTCTTT.

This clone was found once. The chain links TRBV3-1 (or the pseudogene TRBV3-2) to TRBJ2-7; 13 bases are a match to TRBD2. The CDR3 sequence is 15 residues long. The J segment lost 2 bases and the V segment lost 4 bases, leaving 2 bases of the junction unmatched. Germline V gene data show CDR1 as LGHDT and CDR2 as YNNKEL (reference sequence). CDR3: CASSPGTSGAYEQYF. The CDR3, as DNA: TGTGCCAGCAGCCCCGGGACTAGCGGGGCCTACGAGCAGTACTTC.

In nucleotides, the CDR3 is TGTGCCATAACCCGGGATTTGGTGAATGAGCAGTTCTTC. Translation: CAITRDLVNEQFF. The chain uses TRBV2 and TRBJ2-1; tentatively, D is TRBD2 (5 bases). Germline V gene sequence: CDR1 SNHLY, CDR2 FYNNEI. V was clipped by 10 bases and J by 7 bases, with 17 bases between them. This CDR3 is 13 amino acids long.

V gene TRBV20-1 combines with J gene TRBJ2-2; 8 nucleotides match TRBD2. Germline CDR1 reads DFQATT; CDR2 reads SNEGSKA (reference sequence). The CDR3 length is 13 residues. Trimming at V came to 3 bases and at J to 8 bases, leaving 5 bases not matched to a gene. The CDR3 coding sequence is TGCAGTGCTAGTCCCAGCGGGAGTGGGGAGCTGTTTTTT. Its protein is CSASPSGSGELFF.

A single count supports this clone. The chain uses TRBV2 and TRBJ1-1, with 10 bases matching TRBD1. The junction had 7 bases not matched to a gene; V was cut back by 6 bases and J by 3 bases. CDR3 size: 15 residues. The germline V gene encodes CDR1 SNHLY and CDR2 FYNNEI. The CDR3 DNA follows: TGTGCCAGCAGCCCGACCGGGACAGGGGACACTGAAGCTTTCTTT. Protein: CASSPTGTGDTEAFF.

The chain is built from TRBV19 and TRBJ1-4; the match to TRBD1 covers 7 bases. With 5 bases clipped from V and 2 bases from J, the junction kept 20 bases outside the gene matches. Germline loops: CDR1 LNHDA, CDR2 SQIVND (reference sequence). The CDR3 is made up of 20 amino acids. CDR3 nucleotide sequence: TGTGCCAGTAGTCTCCGACAGGGTGGGGTGATGTTGTCTACTAATGAAAAACTGTTTTTT. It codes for CASSLRQGGVMLSTNEKLFF.

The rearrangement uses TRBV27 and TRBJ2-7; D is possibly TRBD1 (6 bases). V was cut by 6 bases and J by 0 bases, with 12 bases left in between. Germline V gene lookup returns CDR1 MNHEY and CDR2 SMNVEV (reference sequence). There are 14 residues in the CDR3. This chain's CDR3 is CASRQGYPSYEQYF. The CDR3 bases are TGTGCCAGCAGACAGGGTTACCCCTCCTACGAGCAGTACTTC.

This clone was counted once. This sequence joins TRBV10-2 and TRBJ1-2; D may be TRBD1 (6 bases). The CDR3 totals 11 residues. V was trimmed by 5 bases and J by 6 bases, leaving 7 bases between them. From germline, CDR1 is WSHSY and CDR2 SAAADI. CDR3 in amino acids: CASSYRDGYTF. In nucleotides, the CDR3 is TGCGCCAGCAGTTACAGGGATGGCTACACCTTC.

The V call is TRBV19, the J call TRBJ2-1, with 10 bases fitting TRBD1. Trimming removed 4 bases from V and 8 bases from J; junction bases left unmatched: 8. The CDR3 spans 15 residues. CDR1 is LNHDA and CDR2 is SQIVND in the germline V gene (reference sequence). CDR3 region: CASSTADRGPYEQFF. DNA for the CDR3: TGTGCCAGTAGTACGGCCGACAGGGGGCCATATGAGCAGTTCTTC.

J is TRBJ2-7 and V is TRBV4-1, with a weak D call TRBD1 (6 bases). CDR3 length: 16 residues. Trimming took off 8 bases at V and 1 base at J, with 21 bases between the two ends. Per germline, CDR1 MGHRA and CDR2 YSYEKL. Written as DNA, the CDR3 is TGCGCCAGCCTGGACGACAGGCCGGGCGGATCCTACGAGCAGTACTTC. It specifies CASLDDRPGGSYEQYF.